This T cell receptor beta chain emerged from a study of identical twins listed by TCRdb under 2016. As for the study more broadly: To test whether fetal clonotypes persist, the study used deep sequencing on TCR alpha and beta repertoires from monozygotic twins, unrelated adults of various ages, and cord blood. Replicate twin experiments were performed at different times using different library preparation protocols to rule out contamination. General findings and caveats noted by the study authors: Because the same donors could not be followed over many years, conclusions were based on cross-sectional statistical analysis. Compared with coincidental sharing between unrelated individuals, an excess of low generation-probability sequences was observed among out-of-frame TCR alpha sequences shared between twins. A weaker excess of twin sharing was found in beta out-of-frame sequences because the signal-to-noise ratio was lowered by fewer shared sequences. In monozygotic twins, out-of-frame TCR alpha sharing was systematically underestimated by recombination models, although the models agreed with sharing between unrelated individuals. Fewer insertions were carried by abundant cord blood beta clonotypes, a similar but weaker trend appeared in young adult naive repertoires, and no such trend appeared in memory repertoires. Invariant T cells such as MAIT and iNKT could partly confound zero-insertion analyses, although diverse VJ usage argued against such confounding for most clonotypes.

Libraries were prepared through 5' RACE. Instrument used: Illumina HiSeq 2000. Template switching added a universal primer binding site, and the final cDNA carried a unique molecular identifier that allowed TCR cDNA molecules to be counted accurately. Specific primers in the conserved constant-segment region were used to synthesize first-strand cDNA for TCR alpha and beta chains. To control for contamination, each cDNA library was double barcoded with a SMART-Mk sample barcode plus Illumina barcodes. TruSeq adapter sequences, together with Illumina sample barcodes, were added in two successive PCR steps. The TCR alpha and beta cDNA libraries were sequenced on the Illumina HiSeq platform using custom primers. In the authors' own workflow: Raw reads were processed with MiGEC to extract unique molecular identifiers, and MiXCR was used to determine CDR3 positions. For each individual, recombination models were inferred using an EM algorithm with the repgenHMM and IGoR tools. The analysis of shared clonotypes was done with the tcR package in R, with sharing normalized by the product of cloneset sizes. To study raw recombination without the effects of thymic and clonal selection, out-of-frame nonproductive sequences were analyzed. TCRdb redid the processing of the public reads, applying fastp at Q25 and MiXCR, and retained in-frame beta chains. Merged by CDR3 protein, the rows form single entries marked with the most common genes and DNA. Clone size and V and J calls follow TCRdb, not the original study. For this sample there are approximately 280,000 distinct CDR3 sequences; less than 9% appear just once. Approximately 2.1% of the sample comes from the top ten.

All donors were healthy Caucasians. The twin cohort consisted of three pairs of female monozygotic twins, all aged roughly 18 to 30 years. Miltenyi CD45RO+ enrichment and human naive T-cell isolation kits were used to isolate memory (CD45RO+) and naive T cells from PBMC. Trimming at the junction amounts to 8 bases on V and 3 bases on J, and the germline ends lie 17 bases apart. Including the terminal cysteine and phenylalanine, the CDR3 comprises 14 residues. The retained sequence is limited to the CDR3, 42 bases, with the frame set at the first base. Turning to this clonotype: Which antigen it targets is not known. Base quality data are lacking; no much larger clone is found one base away.

These data were likewise used in another study, on yellow fever vaccine responses in identical twins. The second study reports: According to the authors, in identical twins the way T cells responded to vaccination appeared partly convergent and partly personalized. In the study, vaccine-responding T cell clones were precisely tracked in identical twins.

The chain employs TRBV12-3 or TRBV12-4 and TRBJ2-7; the D gene is possibly TRBD1, with 6 bases matching. The receptor was isolated from a woman under 30 in good health. Specimen: memory (CD45RO+) T cells sorted from blood. Explained via the paper, the cell subset or site label denotes: CD45RO+ enriched T cells. The CDR3 here reads CASQRGQAIYEQYF. The nucleotides are TGTGCCAGCCAAAGGGGACAAGCTATCTACGAGCAGTACTTC.